This T cell receptor beta chain was sequenced for a study of Ad26.COV2.S vaccination and SARS-CoV-2 variants (dated by TCRdb to about 2021). Looking at the study overall: Vaccine-arm donors came from COV1001, a multicentre, randomized, double-blind, placebo-controlled phase I-IIa trial of Ad26.COV2.S in healthy adults. Ad26.COV2.S was administered intramuscularly at a dose of 5x10^10 or 1x10^11 viral particles, either as one shot or as two shots given 56 days apart. Participants in the trial were split at random into five groups of five each, receiving low-dose or high-dose Ad26.COV2.S once or twice, or else placebo on both occasions. The TCR-sequenced set comprised around 30 samples: 19 Ad26.COV2.S vaccine recipients, 5 placebo recipients and 8 SARS-CoV-2 convalescent individuals. Investigators did not know the trial group allocation while performing experiments and assessing outcomes. TCRbeta repertoire sequencing was used to assess the specificity and breadth of SARS-CoV-2-reactive T cell receptors after Ad26.COV2.S vaccination.

The germline V gene gives CDR1 as MGHRA and CDR2 as YSYEKL. Measured from the cysteine to the phenylalanine, the CDR3 is 17 residues long. Just CDR3 DNA is preserved here, 51 bases in frame from base 1. Unmatched junction bases come to 12, with V trimmed by 1 base and J by 4 bases. TCRbeta CDR3 regions were sequenced with the immunoSEQ Assay. After extraction, genomic DNA underwent amplification by bias-controlled multiplex PCR, followed by high-throughput sequencing. Under the source paper's analysis protocol: To quantify the absolute abundance of each unique TCRbeta CDR3 region, sequences were collapsed and filtered. T cell fraction was estimated by normalization of TCRbeta template counts to usable DNA, with usable DNA being measured through amplification of reference genes present in all nucleated cells. Repertoire TCRs were annotated as SARS-CoV-2-specific when V gene, CDR3 amino acid sequence and J gene were exactly matched to a known reactive TCR set. MIRA supplied the reference SARS-CoV-2 TCR set, which was filtered for enrichment in COVID-19-positive ImmuneCODE repertoires so that public or cross-reactive TCRs were removed. Based on the MIRA antigens, annotated TCRs were further analysed at the level of specific ORF or position within ORF. Breadth was defined as the number of annotated unique rearrangements divided by the total number of unique productive rearrangements, and depth was defined as the summed frequency of the annotated unique rearrangements. Two-sided Wilcoxon rank-sum tests were used to compare TCR breadth between groups. TCRdb holds this immuneACCESS table with in-frame rearrangements only. Some clones are missing; in checked studies, unresolved V genes explain under half, and the rest has no known cause. That table gives V, J and clone size, and the DNA gave D and trimming. The sample table shows 400,000 to 500,000 clones, and roughly nine tenths are seen once. 2.5% of the sample is in the top ten clones.

With regard to this clone: What antigen it recognizes has not been identified. The input lacks base qualities; no much larger clone sits a single base away.

General study outcomes and caveats: It was noted by the authors that total T cell responses may have been underestimated by the TCR breadth and depth analyses. Higher spike-specific TCR breadth was observed in Ad26.COV2.S recipients than in placebo recipients (P = 0.0014). Vaccine and placebo recipients had comparable non-spike TCR breadth, which fits with the vaccine containing only spike. Substantial breadth of spike-specific CD8+ and CD4+ T cell responses was reported after vaccination. Comparing responses between vaccine doses or regimens was not something the study was powered to do.

The sample's treatment or condition label is to be understood as: 19 received Ad26.COV2.S at low or high dose, single or two shots; several received placebo; per-sample allocation not given. Repertoires of vaccine and placebo recipients were sequenced from samples taken on day 63 after the first injection. Cohort 1b enrolled some 25 adults aged 18-55 years at a single site in Boston, USA, between 29 July and 7 August 2020. Ad26.COV2.S consisted of a replication-incompetent adenovirus type 26 vector by which a prefusion-stabilized SARS-CoV-2 spike protein from the original Wuhan strain was expressed.

The chain joins TRBV4-1 to TRBJ2-5, with 7 central nucleotides matching TRBD1. The sample was peripheral blood, taken in a trial of Ad26.COV2.S vaccine versus placebo. This clonotype was sampled from a person aged 18-60 years who received the Ad26.COV2.S COVID-19 vaccine or a placebo. The CDR3 protein is CASSQGTTGFSSETQYF. The DNA reads as follows: TGCGCCAGCAGCCAAGGAACGACAGGGTTTTCGTCAGAGACCCAGTACTTC.